The clone carrying this TCR beta chain appeared once. The sample is drawn from a study of shared clonotypes between healthy human individuals. The study ran the assay at deep level. A roughly 200 ng quantity of DNA, 25,000 to 35,000 T cell genomes, went into the sorted-subset replicate PCRs. This table comes from immunoSEQ multiplex PCR, and its TCRdb copy is limited to in-frame clones, with some not included. The data contain about 2 million clones, roughly 95% of them singletons. The authors divided CD4+ cells into CD45RA+ naive and CD45RA-negative memory subsets. Trimming stripped 0 bases from V and 4 bases from J, with 12 bases between. The CDR3 sequence is 15 residues long. Germline assignment: CDR1 MGHDK and CDR2 SYGVNS.

The TCR sequence derives from a man aged 18 to 30 in good health. The gene calls are TRBV25-1 and TRBJ1-2; a weak D match, TRBD1 (6 bases). Sequenced material: naive CD4+ T cells sorted from blood. Documented subset: CD45RA+ positively selected. The CDR3 region has the DNA TGTGCCAGCAGTGAATATGGAACAGGGAGCTATGGCTACACCTTC. Its protein is CASSEYGTGSYGYTF.